This is a list of T cell receptor beta chains from one sample in a study of blood T cell repertoires in COVID-19. Sequencing used immunoSEQ multiplex PCR; TCRdb keeps in-frame clones, though not all of them. This table holds around 100,000 clones, 84% found once. Sequenced: peripheral blood. These receptors came from a human donor in a cohort sampled during active COVID-19. Both conserved end residues are part of each CDR3. A D gene is named only where the DNA matches it firmly. A clone size is listed for some rows: how often the clone was seen (once, few, many), or a class if it is expanded.

d_call,v_call,clone_size,j_call,cdr3_aa,cdr3_nt
NA,TRBV19,NA,TRBJ2-1,CASKTPNYNEQFF,TGTGCCAGCAAAACACCAAACTACAATGAGCAGTTCTTC
TRBD2,TRBV25-1,NA,TRBJ2-1,CASSELERGSYNEQFF,TGTGCCAGCAGTGAATTAGAGCGGGGAAGCTACAATGAGCAGTTCTTC
TRBD2,TRBV4-3,NA,TRBJ2-1,CASSQGAGGNNEQFF,TGCGCCAGCAGCCAGGGAGCGGGGGGCAACAATGAGCAGTTCTTC
NA,TRBV6-2/TRBV6-3,few,TRBJ1-6,CASSYSQVGNSPLHF,TGTGCCAGCAGTTACTCACAGGTGGGGAATTCACCCCTCCACTTT
NA,TRBV28,NA,TRBJ1-2,CASSFAGSGNYGYTF,TGTGCCAGCAGTTTCGCCGGTAGCGGAAACTATGGCTACACCTTC
NA,TRBV5-1,NA,TRBJ1-4,CASSFQGGATNEKLFF,TGCGCCAGCAGCTTCCAAGGGGGTGCAACTAATGAAAAACTGTTTTTT
TRBD2,TRBV11-2,NA,TRBJ2-1,CASSSKTSGRLNLFF,TGTGCCAGCAGCTCCAAGACTAGCGGGAGGCTTAACTTGTTCTTC
TRBD1,TRBV27,NA,TRBJ2-5,CASSFQGASETQYF,TGTGCCAGCAGTTTTCAGGGGGCGAGTGAGACCCAGTACTTC
NA,TRBV7-8,NA,TRBJ1-1,CASRPRVGTEAFF,TGTGCCAGCAGACCCAGGGTGGGCACTGAAGCTTTCTTT
NA,TRBV21-1,NA,TRBJ2-1,CASSNSGVRNEQFF,TGTGCCAGCAGCAATTCGGGAGTGAGAAATGAGCAGTTCTTC
NA,TRBV3-1/TRBV3-2,NA,TRBJ1-1,CASVRAGGSTEAFF,TGTGCCAGCGTTCGAGCGGGGGGCAGTACTGAAGCTTTCTTT
TRBD1,TRBV29-1,few,TRBJ1-2,CSVVDRGVTRLF,TGCAGCGTTGTGGACAGGGGCGTTACTAGATTATTC
NA,TRBV20-1,NA,TRBJ1-1,CSASSMNTEAFF,TGCAGTGCTAGTAGCATGAACACTGAAGCTTTCTTT
NA,TRBV7-8,NA,TRBJ1-1,CASSLAETGFEAFF,TGTGCCAGCAGCTTAGCGGAGACAGGTTTTGAAGCTTTCTTT
NA,TRBV10-3,NA,TRBJ2-3,CAIQAEFPGDTQYF,TGTGCCATCCAAGCGGAGTTCCCTGGGGATACGCAGTATTTT
NA,TRBV3-1/TRBV3-2,NA,TRBJ2-4,CASSQDQRYNIQYF,TGTGCCAGCAGCCAAGACCAGCGGTACAACATTCAGTACTTC
TRBD1,TRBV14,NA,TRBJ1-2,CASSQGTGGSYGYTF,TGTGCCAGCAGCCAAGGGACAGGGGGTTCCTATGGCTACACCTTC
NA,TRBV5-1,NA,TRBJ1-1,CASNGGELNTEAFF,TGCGCCAGCAACGGGGGAGAGCTGAACACTGAAGCTTTCTTT
NA,TRBV9,few,TRBJ2-1,CASSVGQGDEQFF,TGTGCCAGCAGCGTAGGGCAGGGTGATGAGCAGTTCTTC
NA,TRBV19,NA,TRBJ1-5,CASSPQQGSNQPQHF,TGTGCCAGTAGTCCGCAGCAGGGGAGCAATCAGCCCCAGCATTTT
TRBD2,TRBV9,NA,TRBJ2-1,CASSVEPSGYNEQFF,TGTGCCAGCAGCGTAGAGCCTAGCGGTTACAATGAGCAGTTCTTC
TRBD1,TRBV6-5,NA,TRBJ2-7,CASSQQGVGSYEQYF,TGTGCCAGCAGCCAACAGGGGGTAGGCTCCTACGAGCAGTACTTC
NA,TRBV9,NA,TRBJ2-7,CASSSRGTSYEQYF,TGTGCCAGCAGCTCGCGTGGGACTTCCTACGAGCAGTACTTC
NA,TRBV12-5,NA,TRBJ2-1,CASGLMLLYNEQFF,TGTGCTAGTGGTTTGATGCTATTGTACAATGAGCAGTTCTTC
TRBD1,TRBV18,NA,TRBJ1-1,CASSPSGTVNTEAFF,TGTGCCAGCTCACCATCCGGGACAGTTAACACTGAAGCTTTCTTT
NA,TRBV27,NA,TRBJ2-1,CASSLGGTYNEQFF,TGTGCCAGCAGTTTGGGGGGAACCTACAATGAGCAGTTCTTC
NA,TRBV11-2,NA,TRBJ2-1,CASSLSAYNEQFF,TGTGCCAGCAGCTTATCAGCCTACAATGAGCAGTTCTTC
TRBD2,TRBV28,NA,TRBJ2-7,CASTADLAGGLYEQYF,TGTGCCAGCACCGCCGACCTAGCGGGAGGGCTCTACGAGCAGTACTTC
TRBD2,TRBV28,NA,TRBJ2-7,CASSFARDGTSFYEQYF,TGTGCCAGCAGTTTCGCCCGGGACGGGACTAGTTTCTACGAGCAGTACTTC
NA,TRBV19,NA,TRBJ1-1,CASTLGQKTEAFF,TGTGCCAGTACCCTGGGGCAGAAAACTGAAGCTTTCTTT
NA,TRBV27,NA,TRBJ2-3,CASRRLAELGDTQYF,TGTGCCAGCAGGAGGTTAGCGGAATTAGGGGATACGCAGTATTTT
NA,TRBV19,once,TRBJ1-3,CASPDTESGNTIYF,TGTGCCAGTCCCGACACAGAGTCTGGAAACACCATATATTTT
TRBD2,TRBV5-1,NA,TRBJ2-3,CASSLGGGSTDTQYF,TGCGCCAGCAGCTTGGGCGGGGGGAGCACAGATACGCAGTATTTT
NA,TRBV6-1,NA,TRBJ2-3,CASSEGGTVTDTQYF,TGTGCCAGCAGTGAAGGAGGGACTGTCACAGATACGCAGTATTTT
TRBD1,TRBV6-5,NA,TRBJ2-1,CASSYGGQGNEQFF,TGTGCCAGCAGTTACGGGGGACAGGGAAATGAGCAGTTCTTC
TRBD1,TRBV18,once,TRBJ2-3,CASSSTGVVTDTQYF,TGTGCCAGCTCAAGTACAGGGGTCGTCACAGATACGCAGTATTTT
NA,TRBV11-2,NA,TRBJ2-3,CASSLRAGTDTQYF,TGTGCCAGCAGTTTGAGGGCTGGCACAGATACGCAGTATTTT
TRBD1,TRBV9,NA,TRBJ1-6,CASSAQGSANSPLHF,TGTGCCAGCAGCGCACAGGGGTCAGCAAATTCACCCCTCCACTTT
TRBD2,TRBV27,NA,TRBJ2-7,CASRTSTEQYF,TGTGCCAGTAGGACTAGCACGGAGCAGTACTTC
TRBD2,TRBV5-1,NA,TRBJ2-5,CASSPGLAGVETQYF,TGCGCCAGCAGCCCCGGACTAGCGGGAGTCGAGACCCAGTACTTC
NA,TRBV19,NA,TRBJ1-1,CASSIDGGVNTEAFF,TGTGCCAGTAGTATAGATGGCGGGGTGAACACTGAAGCTTTCTTT
NA,TRBV10-2,NA,TRBJ1-5,CASSPQSGGNQPQHF,TGCGCCAGCAGTCCACAAAGCGGAGGCAATCAGCCCCAGCATTTT
TRBD1,TRBV4-1,NA,TRBJ1-5,CASSQEGGGKPDQPQHF,TGCGCCAGCAGCCAAGAAGGGGGCGGTAAACCCGATCAGCCCCAGCATTTT
TRBD1,TRBV6-1,NA,TRBJ2-3,CASSVQGAPGSTDTQYF,TGTGCCAGCAGTGTACAGGGGGCGCCAGGGTCGACAGATACGCAGTATTTT
NA,TRBV12-5,NA,TRBJ2-1,CASGLGPYNEQFF,TGTGCTAGTGGTTTGGGTCCGTACAATGAGCAGTTCTTC
TRBD2,TRBV3-1/TRBV3-2,once,TRBJ2-1,CASSRGLADNEQFF,TGTGCCAGCAGCCGAGGACTAGCAGACAATGAGCAGTTCTTC
NA,TRBV7-9,NA,TRBJ2-3,CASSLGFGGATTDTQYF,TGTGCCAGCAGCTTAGGATTCGGGGGAGCCACCACAGATACGCAGTATTTT
TRBD2,TRBV7-6,NA,TRBJ2-7,CASSQVGGTSGYEQYF,TGTGCCAGCAGCCAAGTTGGGGGGACTAGCGGATACGAGCAGTACTTC
TRBD2,TRBV9,NA,TRBJ2-1,CASSQGLAGGLNEQFF,TGTGCCAGCAGCCAAGGACTAGCGGGAGGTTTAAATGAGCAGTTCTTC
TRBD1,TRBV5-1,few,TRBJ2-2,CASSLDSGQHTTGELFF,TGCGCCAGCAGCTTGGACTCGGGACAGCATACGACCGGGGAGCTGTTTTTT